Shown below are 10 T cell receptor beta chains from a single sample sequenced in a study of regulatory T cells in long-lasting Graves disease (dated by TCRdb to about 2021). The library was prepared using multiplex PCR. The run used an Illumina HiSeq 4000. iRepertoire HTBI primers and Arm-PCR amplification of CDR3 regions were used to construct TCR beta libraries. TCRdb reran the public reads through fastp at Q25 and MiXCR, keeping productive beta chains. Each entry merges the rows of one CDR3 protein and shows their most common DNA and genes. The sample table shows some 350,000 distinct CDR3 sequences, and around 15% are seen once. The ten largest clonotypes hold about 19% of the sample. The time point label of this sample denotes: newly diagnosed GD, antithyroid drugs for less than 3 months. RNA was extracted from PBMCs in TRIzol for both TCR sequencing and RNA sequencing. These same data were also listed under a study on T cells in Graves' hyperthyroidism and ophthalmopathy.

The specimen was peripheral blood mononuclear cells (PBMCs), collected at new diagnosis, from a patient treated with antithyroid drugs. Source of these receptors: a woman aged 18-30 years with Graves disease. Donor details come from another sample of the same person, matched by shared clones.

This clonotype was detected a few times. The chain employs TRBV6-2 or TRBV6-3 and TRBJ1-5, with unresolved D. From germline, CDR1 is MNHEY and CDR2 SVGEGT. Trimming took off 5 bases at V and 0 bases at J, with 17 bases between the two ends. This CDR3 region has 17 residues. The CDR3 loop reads CASSVQAIRPSNQPQHF. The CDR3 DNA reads TGTGCCAGCAGTGTCCAGGCGATCCGCCCTAGCAATCAGCCCCAGCATTTT.

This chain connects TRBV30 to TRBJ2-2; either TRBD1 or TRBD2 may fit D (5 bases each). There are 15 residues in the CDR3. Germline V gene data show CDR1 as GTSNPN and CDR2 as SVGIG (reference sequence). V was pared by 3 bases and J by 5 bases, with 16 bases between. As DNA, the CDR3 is TGTGCCTGGAGCGCCGGGGCAGTTCGGACCGGGGAGCTGTTTTTT. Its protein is CAWSAGAVRTGELFF.

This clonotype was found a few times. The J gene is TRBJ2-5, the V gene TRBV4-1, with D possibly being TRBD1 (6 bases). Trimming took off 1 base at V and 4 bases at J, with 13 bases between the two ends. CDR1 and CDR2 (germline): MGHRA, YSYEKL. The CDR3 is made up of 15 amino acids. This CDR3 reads CASSQVSGVGETQYF. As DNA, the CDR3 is TGCGCCAGCAGCCAAGTTTCAGGGGTTGGAGAGACCCAGTACTTC.

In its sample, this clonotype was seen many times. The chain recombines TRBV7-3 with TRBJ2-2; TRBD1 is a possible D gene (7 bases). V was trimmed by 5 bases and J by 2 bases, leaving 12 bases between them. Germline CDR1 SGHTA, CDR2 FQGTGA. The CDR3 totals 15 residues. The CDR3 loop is CASSQGGLNTGELFF. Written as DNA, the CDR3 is TGTGCCAGCAGCCAGGGGGGACTTAACACCGGGGAGCTGTTTTTT.

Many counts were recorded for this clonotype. The CDR3 protein is CASSLFSGSGTDTQYF. CDR3 DNA sequence: TGCGCCAGCAGCTTGTTTAGCGGGAGTGGCACAGATACGCAGTATTTT. The V call is TRBV5-1, the J call TRBJ2-3, with TRBD2 matching 9 bases. This CDR3 contains 16 residues. V lost 1 base to trimming and J lost 1 base; unmatched junction nucleotides: 4. Looked up from germline, CDR1 is SGHRS and CDR2 is YFSETQ.

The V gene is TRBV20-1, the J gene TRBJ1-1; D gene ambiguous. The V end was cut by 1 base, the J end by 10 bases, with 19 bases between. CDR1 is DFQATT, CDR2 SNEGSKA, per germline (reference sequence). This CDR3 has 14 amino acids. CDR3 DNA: TGCAGTGCTAGAGCCGTCAGATCAATAGGTCGAGCTTTCTTT. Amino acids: CSARAVRSIGRAFF.

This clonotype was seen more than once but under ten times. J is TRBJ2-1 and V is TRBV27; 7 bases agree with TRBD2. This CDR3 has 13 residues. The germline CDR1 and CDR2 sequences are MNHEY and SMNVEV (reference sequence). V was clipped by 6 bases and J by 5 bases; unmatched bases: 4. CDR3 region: CASSSSGHNEQFF. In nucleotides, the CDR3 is TGTGCCAGCAGCTCTAGCGGCCACAATGAGCAGTTCTTC.

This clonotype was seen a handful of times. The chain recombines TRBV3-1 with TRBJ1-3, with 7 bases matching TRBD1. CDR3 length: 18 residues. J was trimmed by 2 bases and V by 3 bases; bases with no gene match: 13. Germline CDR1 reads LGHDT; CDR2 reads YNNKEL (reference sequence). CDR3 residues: CASSHSDGGQSPGNTIYF. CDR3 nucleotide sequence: TGTGCCAGCAGCCATTCCGATGGGGGACAGTCGCCTGGAAACACCATATATTTT.

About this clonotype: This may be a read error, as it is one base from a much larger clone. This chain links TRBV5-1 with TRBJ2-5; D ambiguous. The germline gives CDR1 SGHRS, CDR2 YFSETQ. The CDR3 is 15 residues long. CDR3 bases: TGTGCCAGCAGCATATCCGGGTCGGACCAAGAGACCCAGTACTTC. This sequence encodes CASSISGSDQETQYF.

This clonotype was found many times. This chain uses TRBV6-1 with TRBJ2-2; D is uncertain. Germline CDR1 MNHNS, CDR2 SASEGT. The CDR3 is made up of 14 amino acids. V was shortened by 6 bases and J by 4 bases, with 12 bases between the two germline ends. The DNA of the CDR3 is TGTGCCAGCAGCCCAATGGCGGTCACCGGGGAGCTGTTTTTT. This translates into CASSPMAVTGELFF.